Sequencing of this TCR beta chain was carried out in a study of PD-L1 blockade in urothelial cancer. Study-wide background: Males with bladder-origin urothelial cancer constituted about 85% of the 29 patients. The authors examined blood 3 weeks (second dose) and 6 weeks after treatment start.

Synthetically made TCR analog templates were put into each PCR as spikes. Profiled with immunoSEQ multiplex PCR; TCRdb holds only in-frame clones, not every one. The sample has approximately 45,000 clones, about 81% seen once. The time point was: pretreatment peripheral blood. Patients were diagnosed with urothelial carcinoma, either locally advanced or metastatic. V lost 1 base and J 0 bases, leaving 19 bases between the germline ends. This CDR3 spans 18 amino acids. Germline V CDR1 and CDR2: MGHRA, YSYEKL. The chain uses TRBV4-1 and TRBJ2-7, with TRBD2 as a possible D gene (5 bases). The sequencing used PBMCs, collected around atezolizumab (anti-PD-L1) treatment. The sequence derives from a man aged 45-65 years with urothelial cancer. The CDR3 sequence: CASSQVDFIGGASYEQYF. CDR3 bases: TGCGCCAGCAGCCAAGTAGATTTTATCGGAGGAGCCTCCTACGAGCAGTACTTC.